Shown below are 6 T cell receptor beta chains from a single sample sequenced in a study of blood T cell repertoires in COVID-19. Sequencing was performed with immunoSEQ multiplex PCR; in TCRdb, only in-frame clones are kept and a portion is missing. The repertoire includes 250,000 to 350,000 clones, about 80% of them detected once, and less than 20% sits in the top ten. Sequenced sample: peripheral blood. The receptors come from a person aged 65-85 years with COVID-19, enrolled during active disease.

CDR3 coding DNA: TGTGCCAGCAGCTTAGGCAGAATGAACACTGAAGCTTTCTTT. It specifies CASSLGRMNTEAFF. This chain joins TRBV7-9 and TRBJ1-1; D not resolved. The CDR3 extends over 14 amino acids. The germline V gene has CDR1 SEHNR and CDR2 FQNEAQ (reference sequence). Trimming removed 1 base at V and 0 bases at J, with 6 bases between.

V and J are TRBV2 and TRBJ1-2; 7 bases line up with TRBD1. This CDR3 contains 15 residues. V shed 9 bases, J shed 1 base, and the junction held 11 bases outside the gene matches. The V gene's germline CDR1 is SNHLY and CDR2 FYNNEI. The CDR3 spells CARGAGGQNNYGYTF. The DNA for the CDR3 is TGTGCCAGAGGGGCTGGGGGACAGAATAACTATGGCTACACCTTC. The whole variable domain, filled in from reference TRBV2 and TRBJ1-2, reads EPEVTQTPSHQVTQMGQEVILRCVPISNHLYFYWYRQILGQKVEFLVSFYNNEISEKSEIFDDQFSVERPDGSNFTLKIRSTKLEDSAMYFCARGAGGQNNYGYTFGSGTRLTVV.

The V call is TRBV3-1 (or the pseudogene TRBV3-2), the J call TRBJ1-1; 7 nucleotides align to TRBD1. In germline, CDR1 is LGHDT, CDR2 YNNKEL (reference sequence). V lost 4 bases and J lost 1; bases outside the gene matches: 12. CDR3 length: 17 amino acids. The CDR3 here is CASSPSQIYRGNTEAFF. CDR3 sequence (DNA): TGTGCCAGCAGCCCATCCCAGATCTACAGGGGGAACACTGAAGCTTTCTTT.

This chain connects TRBV7-2 to TRBJ2-1, with D tentatively TRBD2 (5 bases). V was pared by 6 bases and J by 14 bases, with 20 bases between. The CDR3 sequence is 13 residues long. The germline CDR1 and CDR2 sequences are SGHTA and FQGNSA. CDR3 sequence (DNA): TGTGCCAGCAGTCCCCAGAGGGCGGGCAGAGAGTTCTTC. It translates to CASSPQRAGREFF.

J is TRBJ1-3 and V is TRBV6-6, with 10 bases aligning to TRBD1. The trim removed 6 bases at V and 2 bases at J, leaving 4 bases unmatched. The CDR3 runs 15 residues. Germline V gene sequence: CDR1 MNHNY, CDR2 SVGAGI (reference sequence). In DNA, the CDR3 is TGTGCCAGCAGCCAGACAGGGGGCACTGGAAACACCATATATTTT. Translation gives CASSQTGGTGNTIYF.

This clone was detected a few times. The chain combines TRBV2 with TRBJ1-3; D uncertain. This CDR3 spans 12 amino acids. Per the germline V gene, CDR1 is SNHLY and CDR2 is FYNNEI. V gave up 7 bases and J gave up 4 bases, with 8 bases separating them. Here the CDR3 reads CASMSPGNTIYF. CDR3 sequence (DNA): TGTGCCAGCATGTCCCCGGGAAACACCATATATTTT.